Each of the 18 T cell receptor beta chains below was sequenced from the same sample in a study of T-cell memory formation after mild COVID-19. TCRdb recomputed calls from the 5' RACE reads with MiXCR, one row per CDR3 protein. The sample shows about 130,000 distinct CDR3 sequences, approximately 15% of them seen only once. Sequencing was done on a sample of PBMCs or a T cell subset sorted from them (not recorded which). The receptor source for this set is a man aged 18 to 29 who had mild COVID-19 (a few samples of this study predate the infection). Cell type and time point are not known.

The V gene is TRBV20-1, the J gene TRBJ2-3; D gene unclear. Germline V gene sequence: CDR1 DFQATT, CDR2 SNEGSKA (reference sequence). V dropped 0 bases and J dropped 0 bases, with 13 bases sitting between them. This CDR3 region has 16 residues. This CDR3 is CSARDPRTSSTDTQYF. Here the CDR3 DNA reads TGCAGTGCTAGAGACCCAAGGACCTCTAGCACAGATACGCAGTATTTT.

This clonotype came up many times. The chain carries TRBV7-2 and TRBJ2-2; D is undetermined. V lost 5 bases and J 0 bases, leaving 7 bases between the germline ends. The CDR3 totals 14 residues. Germline-derived CDR1 and CDR2 are SGHTA and FQGNSA. The CDR3 is CASSPVANTGELFF. In nucleotides, the CDR3 is TGTGCCAGCAGCCCAGTAGCGAACACCGGGGAGCTGTTTTTT.

This clonotype was seen only a few times. The chain recombines TRBV20-1 with TRBJ1-1; TRBD1 is a possible D gene (6 bases). Trimming removed 4 bases from V and 10 bases from J, with 13 bases in between. CDR3 length equals 11 residues. Germline V gene data show CDR1 as DFQATT and CDR2 as SNEGSKA (reference sequence). This CDR3 is CSAKTGFGAFF. As DNA, the CDR3 is TGCAGTGCTAAAACAGGGTTCGGAGCTTTCTTT.

This clonotype was picked up a small number of times. The chain combines TRBV29-1 with TRBJ1-1, with TRBD1 matching 9 bases. CDR3 length: 13 amino acids. The J segment lost 2 bases and the V segment lost 7 bases, leaving 5 bases of the junction unmatched. Germline CDR1 is SQVTM and CDR2 is ANQGSEA. The CDR3 region is CSARTGANTEAFF. The DNA of the CDR3 is TGCAGCGCCCGGACAGGGGCAAACACTGAAGCTTTCTTT.

This clonotype is a singleton in its sample. J is TRBJ1-1 and V is TRBV7-2; maybe TRBD1 (6 bases). This CDR3 is 14 amino acids long. Trimming removed 4 bases from V and 1 base from J, with 10 bases in between. CDR1 and CDR2 from the germline V gene are SGHTA and FQGNSA. The CDR3 sequence: CASSYSQGNTEAFF. The CDR3, as DNA: TGTGCCAGCAGCTATTCACAGGGGAACACTGAAGCTTTCTTT.

This clonotype was counted only a few times. The V and J genes are TRBV7-6 and TRBJ2-4; TRBD2 agrees at 8 bases. The CDR3 consists of 14 residues. Germline values: CDR1 SGHVS, CDR2 FNYEAQ. Trimming took 4 bases from V and 5 from J; bases not matched to a gene: 4. CDR3 bases: TGTGCCAGCAGCTCACGGGGGGGCCAAAACATTCAGTACTTC. Amino acids: CASSSRGGQNIQYF.

This clonotype was seen only once. This chain connects TRBV6-5 to TRBJ1-1; D call uncertain. The V end lost 0 bases, the J end lost 0 bases, and 14 bases lay between the germline ends. This CDR3 is built from 17 residues. Germline V gene data show CDR1 as MNHEY and CDR2 as SVGAGI. CDR3 residues: CASSYSMSATLNTEAFF. CDR3 DNA: TGTGCCAGCAGTTACTCGATGTCAGCTACCTTGAACACTGAAGCTTTCTTT.

CDR3 region: CSAHRESGNTIYF. In DNA, the CDR3 is TGCAGTGCCCACAGGGAGTCAGGAAACACCATATATTTT. V and J are TRBV20-1 and TRBJ1-3, with D possibly being TRBD1 (6 bases). Germline lookup yields CDR1 DFQATT and CDR2 SNEGSKA (reference sequence). The CDR3 loop spans 13 amino acids. V gave up 6 bases and J gave up 4 bases, with 13 bases separating them.

This clonotype was counted between two and nine times. The chain recombines TRBV9 with TRBJ1-3, with a tentative D call TRBD1 (6 bases). Between the trimmed V and J ends, which lost 5 bases and 2 bases, there was a span of 8 bases. Germline V gene sequence: CDR1 SGDLS, CDR2 YYNGEE. This CDR3 spans 13 amino acids. The CDR3: CASSKGAGNTIYF. The CDR3, as DNA: TGTGCCAGCAGTAAGGGGGCTGGAAACACCATATATTTT.

This clonotype was seen ten or more times. The V gene is TRBV7-2, the J gene TRBJ2-2; a weak D match, TRBD1 (6 bases). The length of the CDR3 is 14 residues. Germline V gene data show CDR1 as SGHTA and CDR2 as FQGNSA. Trimming took 1 base from V and 6 from J, leaving 9 bases between them. The CDR3 protein is CASSLVGAPGELFF. The CDR3 DNA reads as TGTGCCAGCAGCTTAGTGGGGGCTCCCGGGGAGCTGTTTTTT.

The sample holds many counts of this clonotype. This chain connects TRBV20-1 to TRBJ2-1, with 10 positions matching TRBD2. The germline V gene has CDR1 DFQATT and CDR2 SNEGSKA (reference sequence). Trimming at V came to 2 bases and at J to 8 bases, leaving 6 bases not matched to a gene. The CDR3 extends over 14 amino acids. CDR3 amino acids: CSARTSGGADEQFF. The CDR3 coding sequence is TGCAGTGCTAGAACCAGCGGGGGGGCGGATGAGCAGTTCTTC.

The chain couples TRBV5-1 to TRBJ2-3; tentatively, D is TRBD1 (5 bases). The CDR3 spans 17 residues. Trimming left V 0 bases short and J 5 bases short, with 19 bases between. The germline V gene has CDR1 SGHRS and CDR2 YFSETQ. The CDR3 is CASSLVLVRGSRDTQYF. CDR3 in DNA: TGCGCCAGCAGCTTGGTGTTGGTTAGGGGTTCGAGAGATACGCAGTATTTT.

This clonotype was picked up many times. The chain carries TRBV2 and TRBJ2-7, with a possible D match to TRBD2 (5 bases). The CDR3 totals 15 residues. V gave up 4 bases and J gave up 6 bases, with 19 bases separating them. The V gene's germline CDR1 is SNHLY and CDR2 FYNNEI. The DNA for the CDR3 is TGTGCCAGCAGTGGGCAGGCGGGCCGACACTCCGAGCAGTACTTC. Amino acids: CASSGQAGRHSEQYF. The entire variable domain, with the rest obtained from reference TRBV2 and TRBJ2-7, is as follows: EPEVTQTPSHQVTQMGQEVILRCVPISNHLYFYWYRQILGQKVEFLVSFYNNEISEKSEIFDDQFSVERPDGSNFTLKIRSTKLEDSAMYFCASSGQAGRHSEQYFGPGTRLTVT.

This clonotype has at least ten counts. The chain links TRBV12-3 or TRBV12-4 to TRBJ2-1; D not resolved. V was trimmed by 3 bases and J by 5 bases, leaving 14 bases between them. The CDR3 loop spans 15 amino acids. The CDR3 here is CASSFYRTRDNEQFF. The CDR3 DNA is TGTGCCAGCAGTTTTTATCGCACCCGGGACAATGAGCAGTTCTTC.

Only a few counts were recorded for this clonotype. The V call is TRBV7-2, the J call TRBJ1-1; the D is unclear. CDR1 and CDR2 from the germline V gene are SGHTA and FQGNSA. The germline V and J ends were trimmed by 0 bases and 3 bases, with 11 bases remaining between them. CDR3 length: 15 amino acids. The CDR3 is CASSLAQVGDTEAFF. The CDR3 DNA sequence: TGTGCCAGCAGCTTAGCCCAGGTGGGTGACACTGAAGCTTTCTTT.

The V call is TRBV19, the J call TRBJ1-5, with D unresolved. CDR3 size: 14 residues. The V and J ends lost 5 bases and 2 bases respectively, with 10 bases between them. CDR1 and CDR2 from the germline V gene are LNHDA and SQIVND (reference sequence). The CDR3, as DNA: TGTGCCAGTAGTCGTGACAAGGGCAATCAGCCCCAGCATTTT. It yields the protein CASSRDKGNQPQHF.

The chain has TRBV4-1 and TRBJ2-2, with 7 bases matching TRBD1. J was trimmed by 3 bases and V by 3 bases; bases with no gene match: 22. Per the germline V gene, CDR1 is MGHRA and CDR2 is YSYEKL. The CDR3 extends over 21 amino acids. CDR3 loop: CASSHERDSARSPLYTGELFF. The CDR3 region has the DNA TGCGCCAGCAGCCATGAAAGGGACAGTGCGCGGTCTCCCTTATACACCGGGGAGCTGTTTTTT.

V and J are TRBV9 and TRBJ1-1, with D perhaps matching TRBD1 (5 bases). Germline-derived CDR1 and CDR2 are SGDLS and YYNGEE. Trimming took 3 bases from V and 5 from J, leaving 20 bases between them. The CDR3 contains 16 residues. CDR3: CASSDRDGSRRTEAFF. DNA for the CDR3: TGTGCCAGCAGCGACCGGGACGGCTCCCGGCGGACTGAAGCTTTCTTT.